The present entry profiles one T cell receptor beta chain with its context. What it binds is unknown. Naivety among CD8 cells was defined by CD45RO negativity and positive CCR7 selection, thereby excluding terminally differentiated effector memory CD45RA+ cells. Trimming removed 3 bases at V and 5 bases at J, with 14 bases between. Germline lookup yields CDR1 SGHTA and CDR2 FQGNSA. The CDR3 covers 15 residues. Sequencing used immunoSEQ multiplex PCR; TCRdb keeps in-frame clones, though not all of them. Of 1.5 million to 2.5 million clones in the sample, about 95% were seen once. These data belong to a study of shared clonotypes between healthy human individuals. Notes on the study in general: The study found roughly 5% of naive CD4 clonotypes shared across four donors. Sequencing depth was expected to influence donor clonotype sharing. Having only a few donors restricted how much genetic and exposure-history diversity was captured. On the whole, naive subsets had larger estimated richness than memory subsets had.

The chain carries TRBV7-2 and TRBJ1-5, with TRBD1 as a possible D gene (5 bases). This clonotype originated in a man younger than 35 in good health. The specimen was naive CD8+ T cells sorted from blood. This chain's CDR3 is CASSFLPGADQPQHF. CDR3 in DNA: TGTGCCAGCAGCTTTTTACCCGGGGCGGATCAGCCCCAGCATTTT.